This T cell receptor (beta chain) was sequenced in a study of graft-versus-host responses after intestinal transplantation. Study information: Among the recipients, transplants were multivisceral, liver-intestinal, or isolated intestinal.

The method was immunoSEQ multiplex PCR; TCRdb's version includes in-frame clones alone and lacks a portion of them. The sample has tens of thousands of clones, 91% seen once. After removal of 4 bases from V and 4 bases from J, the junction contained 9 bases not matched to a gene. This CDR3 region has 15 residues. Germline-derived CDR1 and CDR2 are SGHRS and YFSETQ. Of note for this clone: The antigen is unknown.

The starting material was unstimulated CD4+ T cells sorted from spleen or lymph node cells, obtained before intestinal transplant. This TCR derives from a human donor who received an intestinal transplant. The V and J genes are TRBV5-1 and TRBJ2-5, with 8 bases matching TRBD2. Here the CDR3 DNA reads TGCGCCAGCAGCCCAATTGCGGGGGGAGGAGAGACCCAGTACTTC. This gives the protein CASSPIAGGGETQYF.